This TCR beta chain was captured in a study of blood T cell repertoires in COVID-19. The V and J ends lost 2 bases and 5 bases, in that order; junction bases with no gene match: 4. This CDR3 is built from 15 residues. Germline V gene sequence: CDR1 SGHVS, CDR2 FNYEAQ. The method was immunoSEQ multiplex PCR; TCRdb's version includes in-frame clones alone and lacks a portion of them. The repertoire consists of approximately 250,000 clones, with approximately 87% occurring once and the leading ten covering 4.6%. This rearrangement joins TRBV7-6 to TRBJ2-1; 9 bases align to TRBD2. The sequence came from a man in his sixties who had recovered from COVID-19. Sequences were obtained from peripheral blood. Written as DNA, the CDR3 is TGTGCCAGCAGCTTAAGGCCTAGCGGGGACAATGAGCAGTTCTTC. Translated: CASSLRPSGDNEQFF.